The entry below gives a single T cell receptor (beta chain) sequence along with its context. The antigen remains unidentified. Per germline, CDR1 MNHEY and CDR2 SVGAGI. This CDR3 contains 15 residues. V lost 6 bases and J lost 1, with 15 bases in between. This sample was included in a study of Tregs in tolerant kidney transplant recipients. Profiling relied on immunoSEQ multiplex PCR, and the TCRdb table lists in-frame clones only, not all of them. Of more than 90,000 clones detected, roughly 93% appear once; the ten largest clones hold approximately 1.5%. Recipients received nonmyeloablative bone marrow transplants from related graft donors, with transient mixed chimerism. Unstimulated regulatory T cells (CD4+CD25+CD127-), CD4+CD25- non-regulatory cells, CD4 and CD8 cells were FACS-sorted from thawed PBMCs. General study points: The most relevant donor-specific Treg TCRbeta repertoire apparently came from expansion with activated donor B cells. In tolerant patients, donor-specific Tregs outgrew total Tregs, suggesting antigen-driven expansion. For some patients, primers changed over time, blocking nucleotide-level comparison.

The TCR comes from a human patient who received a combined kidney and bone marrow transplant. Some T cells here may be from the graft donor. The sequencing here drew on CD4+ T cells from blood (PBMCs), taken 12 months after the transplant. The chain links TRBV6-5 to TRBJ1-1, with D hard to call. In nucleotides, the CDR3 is TGTGCCAGCAGCCCACGCGGGTACCCGAACACTGAAGCTTTCTTT. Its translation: CASSPRGYPNTEAFF.